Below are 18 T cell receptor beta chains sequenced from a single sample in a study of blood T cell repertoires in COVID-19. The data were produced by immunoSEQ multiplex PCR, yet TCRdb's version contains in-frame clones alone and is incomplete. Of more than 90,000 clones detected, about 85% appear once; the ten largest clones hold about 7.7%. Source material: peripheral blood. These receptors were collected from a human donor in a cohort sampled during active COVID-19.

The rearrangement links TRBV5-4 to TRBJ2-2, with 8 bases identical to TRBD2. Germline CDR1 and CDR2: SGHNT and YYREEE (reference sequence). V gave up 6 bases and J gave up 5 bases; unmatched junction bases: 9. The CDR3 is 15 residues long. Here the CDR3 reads CASTPGGGWTGELFF. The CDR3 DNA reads TGTGCCAGCACCCCGGGGGGGGGATGGACCGGGGAGCTGTTTTTT. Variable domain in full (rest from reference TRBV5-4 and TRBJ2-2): ETGVTQSPTHLIKTRGQQVTLRCSSQSGHNTVSWYQQALGQGPQFIFQYYREEENGRGNFPPRFSGLQFPNYSSELNVNALELDDSALYLCASTPGGGWTGELFFGEGSRLTVL.

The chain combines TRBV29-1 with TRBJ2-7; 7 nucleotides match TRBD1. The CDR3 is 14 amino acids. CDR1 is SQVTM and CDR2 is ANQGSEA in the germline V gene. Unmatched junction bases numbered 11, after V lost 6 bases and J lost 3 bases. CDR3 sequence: CSVPRQGGVYEQYF. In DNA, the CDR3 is TGCAGCGTGCCCAGACAGGGTGGGGTCTACGAGCAGTACTTC.

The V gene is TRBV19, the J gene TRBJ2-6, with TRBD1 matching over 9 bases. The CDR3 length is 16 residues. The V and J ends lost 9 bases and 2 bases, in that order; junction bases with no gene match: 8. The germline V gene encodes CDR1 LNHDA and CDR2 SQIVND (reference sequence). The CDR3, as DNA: TGTGCCAGCTCCGGGACAGGGCTTGCTGGGGCCAACGTCCTGACTTTC. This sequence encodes CASSGTGLAGANVLTF.

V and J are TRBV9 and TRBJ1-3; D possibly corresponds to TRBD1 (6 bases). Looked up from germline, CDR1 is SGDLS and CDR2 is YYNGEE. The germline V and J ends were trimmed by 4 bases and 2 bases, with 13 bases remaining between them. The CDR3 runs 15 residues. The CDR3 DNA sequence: TGTGCCAGCAGCTCCGGCGGGGGGCCTGGAAACACCATATATTTT. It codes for CASSSGGGPGNTIYF.

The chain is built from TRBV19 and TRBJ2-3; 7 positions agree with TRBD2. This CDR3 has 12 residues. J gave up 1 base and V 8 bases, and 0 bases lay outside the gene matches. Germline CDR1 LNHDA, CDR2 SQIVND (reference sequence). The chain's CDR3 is CASAGGTDTQYF. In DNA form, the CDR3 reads TGTGCCAGTGCGGGAGGCACAGATACGCAGTATTTT. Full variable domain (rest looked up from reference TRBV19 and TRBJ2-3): DGGITQSPKYLFRKEGQNVTLSCEQNLNHDAMYWYRQDPGQGLRLIYYSQIVNDFQKGDIAEGYSVSREKKESFPLTVTSAQKNPTAFYLCASAGGTDTQYFGPGTRLTVL.

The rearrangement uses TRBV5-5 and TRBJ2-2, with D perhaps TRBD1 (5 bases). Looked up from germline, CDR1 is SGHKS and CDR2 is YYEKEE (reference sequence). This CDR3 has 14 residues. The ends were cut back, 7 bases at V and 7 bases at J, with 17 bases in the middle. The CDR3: CASPRLGHGGELFF. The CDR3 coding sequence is TGTGCCAGCCCTCGACTGGGGCACGGCGGGGAGCTGTTTTTT.

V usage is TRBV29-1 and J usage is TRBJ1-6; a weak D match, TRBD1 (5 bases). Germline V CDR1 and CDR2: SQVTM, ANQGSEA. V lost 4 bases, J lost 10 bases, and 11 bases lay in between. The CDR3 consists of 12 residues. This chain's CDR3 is CSVGEGRSPLHF. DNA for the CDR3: TGCAGCGTTGGGGAGGGGAGATCACCCCTCCACTTT.

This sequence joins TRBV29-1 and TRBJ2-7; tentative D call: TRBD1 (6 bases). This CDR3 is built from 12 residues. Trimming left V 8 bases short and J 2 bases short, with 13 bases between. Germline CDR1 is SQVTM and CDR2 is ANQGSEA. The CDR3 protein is CSPRDNPYEQYF. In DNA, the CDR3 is TGCAGCCCTAGGGACAATCCCTACGAGCAGTACTTC.

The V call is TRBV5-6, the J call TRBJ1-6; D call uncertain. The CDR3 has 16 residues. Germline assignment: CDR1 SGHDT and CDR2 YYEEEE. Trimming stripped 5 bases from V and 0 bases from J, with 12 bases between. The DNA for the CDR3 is TGTGCCAGCAGTTTCACACAGAGCTCCTATAATTCACCCCTCCACTTT. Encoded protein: CASSFTQSSYNSPLHF.

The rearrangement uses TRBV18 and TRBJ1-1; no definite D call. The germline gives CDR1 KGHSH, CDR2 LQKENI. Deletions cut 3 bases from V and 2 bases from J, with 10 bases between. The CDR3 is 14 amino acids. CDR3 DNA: TGTGCCAGCTCACCCGACAAGAGAAACACTGAAGCTTTCTTT. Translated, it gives CASSPDKRNTEAFF.

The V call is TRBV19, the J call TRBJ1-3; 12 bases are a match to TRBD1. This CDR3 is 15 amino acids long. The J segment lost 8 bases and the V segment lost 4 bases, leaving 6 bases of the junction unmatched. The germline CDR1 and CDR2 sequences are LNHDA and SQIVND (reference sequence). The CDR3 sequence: CASSRDGTGGYTIYF. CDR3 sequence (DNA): TGTGCCAGTAGTAGAGACGGGACAGGGGGCTACACCATATATTTT.

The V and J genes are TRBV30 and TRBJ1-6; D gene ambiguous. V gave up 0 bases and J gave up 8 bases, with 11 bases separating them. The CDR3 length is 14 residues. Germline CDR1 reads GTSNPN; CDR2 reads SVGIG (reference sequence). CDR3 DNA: TGTGCCTGGAGTGTAACCGACTTTTATTCACCCCTCCACTTT. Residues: CAWSVTDFYSPLHF.

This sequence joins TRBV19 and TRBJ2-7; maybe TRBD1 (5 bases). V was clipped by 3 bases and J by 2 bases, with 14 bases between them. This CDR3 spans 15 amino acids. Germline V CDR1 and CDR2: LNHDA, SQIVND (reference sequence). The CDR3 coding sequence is TGTGCCAGTAGTATCGTCCAGGGTCGCACCTACGAGCAGTACTTC. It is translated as CASSIVQGRTYEQYF. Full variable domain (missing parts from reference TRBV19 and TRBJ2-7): DGGITQSPKYLFRKEGQNVTLSCEQNLNHDAMYWYRQDPGQGLRLIYYSQIVNDFQKGDIAEGYSVSREKKESFPLTVTSAQKNPTAFYLCASSIVQGRTYEQYFGPGTRLTVT.

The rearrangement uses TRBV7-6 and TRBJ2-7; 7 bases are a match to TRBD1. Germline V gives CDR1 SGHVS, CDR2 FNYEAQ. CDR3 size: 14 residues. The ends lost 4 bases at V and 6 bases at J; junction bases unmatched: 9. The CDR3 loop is CASSSHRGSGEQYF. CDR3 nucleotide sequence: TGTGCCAGCAGCTCCCACAGGGGAAGCGGCGAGCAGTACTTC.

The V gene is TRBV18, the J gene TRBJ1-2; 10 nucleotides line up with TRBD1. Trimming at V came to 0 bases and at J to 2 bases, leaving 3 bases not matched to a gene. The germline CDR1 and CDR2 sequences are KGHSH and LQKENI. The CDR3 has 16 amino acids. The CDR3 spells CASSPPGTGENYGYTF. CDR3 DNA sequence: TGTGCCAGCTCACCACCGGGGACAGGGGAGAACTATGGCTACACCTTC.

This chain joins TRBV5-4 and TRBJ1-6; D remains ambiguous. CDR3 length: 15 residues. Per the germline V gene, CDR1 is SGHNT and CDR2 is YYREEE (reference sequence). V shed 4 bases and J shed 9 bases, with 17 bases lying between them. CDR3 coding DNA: TGTGCCAGCAGCGCCGTTGATGTCGGGATTTCACCCCTCCACTTT. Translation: CASSAVDVGISPLHF. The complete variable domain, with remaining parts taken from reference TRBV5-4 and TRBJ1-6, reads ETGVTQSPTHLIKTRGQQVTLRCSSQSGHNTVSWYQQALGQGPQFIFQYYREEENGRGNFPPRFSGLQFPNYSSELNVNALELDDSALYLCASSAVDVGISPLHFGNGTRLTVT.

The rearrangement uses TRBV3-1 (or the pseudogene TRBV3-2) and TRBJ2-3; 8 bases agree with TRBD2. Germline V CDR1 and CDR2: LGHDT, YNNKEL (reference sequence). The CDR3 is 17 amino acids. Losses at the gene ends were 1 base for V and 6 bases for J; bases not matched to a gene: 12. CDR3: CASSQVGGGNPRDTQYF. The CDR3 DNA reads TGTGCCAGCAGCCAAGTTGGCGGGGGGAACCCACGGGATACGCAGTATTTT.

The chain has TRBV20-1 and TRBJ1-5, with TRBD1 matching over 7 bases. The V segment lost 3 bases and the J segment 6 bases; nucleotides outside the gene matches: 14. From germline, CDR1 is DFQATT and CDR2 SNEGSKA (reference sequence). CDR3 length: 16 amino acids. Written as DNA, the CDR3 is TGCAGTGCTAGTAGGCCAGGGGGACAAGCGGGTCAGCCCCAGCATTTT. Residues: CSASRPGGQAGQPQHF.